These 9 T cell receptor beta chains were all obtained from the same sample, sequenced in a study of post-analysis software for immune sequencing data (dated by TCRdb to between 2014 and 2017). Paper-wide results and their limitations: Patients showed significantly higher frequencies than controls for five TRBV segments, among them TRBV5-6, TRBV5-1 and TRBV20-1.

These receptors are not linked to any known antigen. Libraries were made using PCR. TCRdb records Illumina HiSeq 2500 as the sequencer. To reduce PCR and sequencing biases, unique molecular identifiers were built into the TCR beta cDNA libraries. TCRdb took the public reads, trimmed them with fastp at Q25, ran MiXCR for clone calling and kept in-frame beta chains. CDR3 protein sequences are deduplicated, and each keeps its most common genes and DNA. For this sample the table gives roughly 700,000 distinct CDR3 sequences, of which 25% to 30% were detected only once. The top ten clonotypes cover roughly 0.54% of the sample. Specimen: blood. These TCRs come from a girl aged 5-17 years with multiple sclerosis.

This chain connects TRBV9 to TRBJ2-5; the match to TRBD2 covers 10 bases. Germline assignment: CDR1 SGDLS and CDR2 YYNGEE. V lost 3 bases, J lost 11 bases, and 10 bases stayed unmatched. This CDR3 is 14 amino acids long. The CDR3 nucleotides read TGTGCCAGCAGCGCCGGGCTAGCGGGAGTTTATCAGTACTTC. Encoded protein: CASSAGLAGVYQYF. The whole variable domain, remainder taken from reference TRBV9 and TRBJ2-5, is DSGVTQTPKHLITATGQRVTLRCSPRSGDLSVYWYQQSLDQGLQFLIQYYNGEERAKGNILERFSAQQFPDLHSELNLSSLELGDSALYFCASSAGLAGVYQYFGPGTRLLVL.

This clonotype was counted between two and nine times. The V and J genes are TRBV28 and TRBJ2-1, with TRBD2 matching 7 bases. The CDR3 has 15 residues. Trimming at V came to 8 bases and at J to 4 bases, leaving 11 bases not matched to a gene. The germline V gene encodes CDR1 MDHEN and CDR2 SYDVKM. The CDR3 protein is CASARRRGTYNEQFF. The CDR3 nucleotides read TGTGCCAGCGCTCGTCGGCGGGGGACTTACAATGAGCAGTTCTTC.

About this clonotype itself: With a much larger clone just one base away, this may be a read error. The CDR3 here is CSAEVRQGYTF. The CDR3 nucleotides read TGCAGCGCTGAAGTTCGGCAGGGCTACACCTTC. The J gene is TRBJ1-2, the V gene TRBV29-1; D gene unclear. Germline CDR1 and CDR2: SQVTM and ANQGSEA. The CDR3 runs to 11 residues.

This clonotype has only a few counts. V and J are TRBV10-3 and TRBJ2-3; D is ambiguous. This CDR3 has 16 residues. V dropped 4 bases and J dropped 1 base, with 15 bases sitting between them. Looked up from germline, CDR1 is ENHRY and CDR2 is SYGVKD. DNA for the CDR3: TGTGCCATCAGTGCCCCTGTGGAATCGCGCACAGATACGCAGTATTTT. It is translated as CAISAPVESRTDTQYF.

V usage is TRBV19 and J usage is TRBJ2-1, with TRBD2 matching 12 bases. The V gene end was trimmed by 0 bases and the J gene end by 7 bases; junction bases not matched to a gene: 10. CDR1 and CDR2 from the germline V gene are LNHDA and SQIVND (reference sequence). The length of the CDR3 is 18 residues. CDR3 region: CASSIDRLAGAFGNEQFF. Here the CDR3 DNA reads TGTGCCAGTAGTATAGATCGACTAGCGGGAGCTTTTGGGAATGAGCAGTTCTTC.

CDR3 loop: CASSQGDLLLETQYF. CDR3 nucleotides: TGTGCCAGCAGCCAAGGGGACCTTTTACTGGAGACCCAGTACTTC. V usage is TRBV14 and J usage is TRBJ2-7; D is tentatively TRBD1 or TRBD2 (5 bases each). With the DNA end fitting TRBJ2-5 better, the J assignment may be wrong. Germline CDR1 SGHDN, CDR2 FVKESK. This CDR3 is 15 amino acids long.

DNA of the CDR3: TGCAGCGTTGGACAGGGTCGGTCCTACGAGCAGTACTTC. Protein: CSVGQGRSYEQYF. The chain recombines TRBV29-1 with TRBJ2-7, with TRBD1 matching 7 bases. This CDR3 has 13 amino acids. V trimming: 4 bases; J trimming: 1 base; junction bases outside the gene matches: 4. Germline V gene data show CDR1 as SQVTM and CDR2 as ANQGSEA.

Points on this clonotype: A much larger clone lies one base from this, so it may be a read error. The V call is TRBV29-1, the J call TRBJ2-1, with D possibly being TRBD2 (5 bases). The CDR3 totals 9 residues. The V gene lost 7 bases and the J gene lost 15 bases, with 13 bases spanning the gap. Germline V gives CDR1 SQVTM, CDR2 ANQGSEA. The CDR3 region has the DNA TGCAGCGCAGACGACGGGGTGTTCTTC. Translating it yields CSADDGVFF.

This clonotype was recorded a few times. This chain joins TRBV20-1 and TRBJ2-7; 8 bases match TRBD2. The V gene end was trimmed by 0 bases and the J gene end by 5 bases; junction bases not matched to a gene: 12. Germline lookup yields CDR1 DFQATT and CDR2 SNEGSKA (reference sequence). The CDR3 length is 16 residues. For the CDR3, the DNA is TGCAGTGCTAGAGACCCCTCCGGGGGGGCACGCGACGAGCAGTACTTC. Translation: CSARDPSGGARDEQYF.